The clone carrying this T cell receptor beta chain was recorded many times. The CDR3 runs 17 residues. Germline trimming cut 4 bases from V and 5 bases from J; bases unmatched to any gene: 17. Germline V gene data show CDR1 as MDHEN and CDR2 as SYDVKM. The data originate from a study of T cells in Graves' hyperthyroidism and ophthalmopathy. TCR beta CDR3 sequences were amplified from RNA transcripts. Primed by the HTBI set, a first-round RT-PCR was run on the TCR CDR3. Using its own MiXCR run on the multiplex PCR reads, TCRdb lists one record per CDR3 protein. The sample contains fewer than 300,000 distinct CDR3 sequences, about 16% of which appear only once.

The TCR sequence derives from a woman aged 50 to 65 with Graves' hyperthyroidism that later progressed to Graves' ophthalmopathy. The V call is TRBV28, the J call TRBJ2-7; TRBD1 aligns across 7 bases. The specimen sequenced was blood. The CDR3 DNA reads as TGTGCCAGCAGTTCGGGGACCGCAGGGGGTGTAGGGGACGAGCAGTACTTC. Its protein product is CASSSGTAGGVGDEQYF.